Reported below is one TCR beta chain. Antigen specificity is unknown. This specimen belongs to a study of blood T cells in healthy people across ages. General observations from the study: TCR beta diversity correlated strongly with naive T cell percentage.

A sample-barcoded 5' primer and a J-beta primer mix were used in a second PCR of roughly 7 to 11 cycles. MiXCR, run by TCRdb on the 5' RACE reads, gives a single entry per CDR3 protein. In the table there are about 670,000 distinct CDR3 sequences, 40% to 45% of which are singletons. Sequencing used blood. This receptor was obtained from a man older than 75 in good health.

This CDR3 is CASSLGLAGVVADTQYF. The CDR3, as DNA: TGTGCCAGCAGCTTGGGACTAGCGGGAGTTGTGGCAGATACGCAGTATTTT. The chain uses TRBV5-6 and TRBJ2-3; TRBD2 agrees at 12 bases. The CDR3 runs to 17 residues. J was trimmed by 4 bases and V by 0 bases; bases with no gene match: 6. The germline gives CDR1 SGHDT, CDR2 YYEEEE.